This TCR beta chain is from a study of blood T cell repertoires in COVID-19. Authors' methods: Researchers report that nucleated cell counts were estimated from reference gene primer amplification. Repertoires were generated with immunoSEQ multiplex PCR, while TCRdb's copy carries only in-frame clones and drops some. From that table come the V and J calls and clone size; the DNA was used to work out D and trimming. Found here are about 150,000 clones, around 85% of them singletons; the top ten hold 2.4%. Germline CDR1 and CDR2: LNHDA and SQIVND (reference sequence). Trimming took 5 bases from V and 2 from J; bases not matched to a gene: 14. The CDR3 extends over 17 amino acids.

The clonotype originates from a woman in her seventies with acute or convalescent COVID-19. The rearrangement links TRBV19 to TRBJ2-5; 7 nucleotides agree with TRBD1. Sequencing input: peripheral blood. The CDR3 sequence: CASSLSPSGQAQETQYF. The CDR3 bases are TGTGCCAGTAGTTTATCCCCCTCAGGACAGGCACAAGAGACCCAGTACTTC.